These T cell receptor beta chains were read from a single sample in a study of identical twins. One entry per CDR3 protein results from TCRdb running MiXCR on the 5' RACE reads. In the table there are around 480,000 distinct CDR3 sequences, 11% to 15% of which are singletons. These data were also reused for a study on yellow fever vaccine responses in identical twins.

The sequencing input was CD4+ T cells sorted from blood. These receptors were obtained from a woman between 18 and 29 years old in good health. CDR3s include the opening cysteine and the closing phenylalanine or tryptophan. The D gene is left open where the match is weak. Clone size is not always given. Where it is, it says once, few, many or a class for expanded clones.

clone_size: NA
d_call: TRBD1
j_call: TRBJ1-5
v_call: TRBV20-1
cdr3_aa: CSARRPHGQGFNQPQHF
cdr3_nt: TGCAGTGCTAGAAGACCCCATGGACAGGGGTTTAATCAGCCCCAGCATTTT

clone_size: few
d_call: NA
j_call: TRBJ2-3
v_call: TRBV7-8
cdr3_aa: CASSLTSKGTDTQYF
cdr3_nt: TGTGCCAGCAGCCTTACTAGTAAGGGCACAGATACGCAGTATTTT

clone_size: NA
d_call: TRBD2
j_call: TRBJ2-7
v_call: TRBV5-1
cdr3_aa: CASSLGHGGGGHEQYF
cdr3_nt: TGCGCCAGCAGCTTGGGCCACGGCGGGGGGGGACACGAGCAGTACTTC

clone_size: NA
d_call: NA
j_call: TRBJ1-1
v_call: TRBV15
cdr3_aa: CATSTQGFSTEVFF
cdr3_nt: TGTGCCACCAGCACACAGGGTTTTTCCACTGAAGTTTTCTTT

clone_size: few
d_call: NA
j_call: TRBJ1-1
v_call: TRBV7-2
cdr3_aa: CASSLLSANTEAFF
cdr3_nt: TGTGCCAGCAGCTTATTGTCGGCGAACACTGAAGCTTTCTTT

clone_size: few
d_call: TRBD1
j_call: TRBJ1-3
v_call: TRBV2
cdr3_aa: CASSVSGTGGNTIYF
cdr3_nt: TGTGCCAGCAGCGTGAGCGGGACAGGGGGAAACACCATATATTTT

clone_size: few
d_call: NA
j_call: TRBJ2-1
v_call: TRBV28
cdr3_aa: CASSLILRENEQFF
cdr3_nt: TGTGCCAGCAGTTTAATACTCAGGGAAAATGAGCAGTTCTTC

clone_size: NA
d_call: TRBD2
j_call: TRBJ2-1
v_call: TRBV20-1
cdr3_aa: CSARDLTSGGTYNEQFF
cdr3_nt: TGCAGTGCTAGAGATCTAACTAGCGGGGGTACCTACAATGAGCAGTTCTTC

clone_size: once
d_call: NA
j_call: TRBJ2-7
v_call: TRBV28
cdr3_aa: CASRTASYEQYF
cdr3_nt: TGTGCCAGCAGGACGGCTTCCTACGAGCAGTACTTC

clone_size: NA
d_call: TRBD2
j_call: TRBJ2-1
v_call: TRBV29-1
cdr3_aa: CSVGRGGGGNEQFF
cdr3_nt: TGCAGCGTTGGTCGGGGGGGCGGCGGTAATGAGCAGTTCTTC